These 30 T cell receptor beta chains originate from one sample sequenced in a study of shared clonotypes between healthy human individuals. Produced via immunoSEQ multiplex PCR; TCRdb's table is partial and in-frame only. Of under 350,000 clones listed, around 87% are singletons. The specimen sequenced was memory CD8+ T cells sorted from blood. Subset denoted: CD45RO+ cells pooled with CCR7-negative TemRA cells. The receptor set was obtained from a man between 18 and 29 years old in good health.

This chain joins TRBV4-3 and TRBJ1-4; no clear D gene. V dropped 0 bases and J dropped 4 bases, with 18 bases sitting between them. The CDR3 length is 18 residues. Germline V gene sequence: CDR1 LGHNA, CDR2 YSLEER. The CDR3 coding sequence is TGCGCCAGCAGCCAAGATCGGGCACCTCCTTCTCTTAATGAAAAACTGTTTTTT. Its protein product is CASSQDRAPPSLNEKLFF.

The V and J genes are TRBV6-1 and TRBJ2-1, with TRBD2 as a possible D gene (5 bases). The CDR3 runs 16 residues. Trimming removed 1 base at V and 4 bases at J, with 14 bases between. Germline CDR1 and CDR2: MNHNS and SASEGT. CDR3: CASSEEGSVVYNEQFF. In DNA form, the CDR3 reads TGTGCCAGCAGTGAAGAGGGTAGCGTCGTGTACAATGAGCAGTTCTTC.

The rearrangement joins TRBV28 to TRBJ2-3; D ambiguous. CDR1 and CDR2 from the germline V gene are MDHEN and SYDVKM. V was shortened by 7 bases and J by 0 bases, with 17 bases between the two germline ends. The CDR3 sequence is 16 residues long. The CDR3 loop is CASTPSGLSSTDTQYF. In DNA, the CDR3 is TGTGCCAGCACCCCAAGTGGGCTCTCTAGCACAGATACGCAGTATTTT.

The chain joins TRBV6-5 to TRBJ2-1, with D maybe TRBD1 (6 bases). The CDR3 contains 15 residues. V lost 6 bases to trimming and J lost 4 bases, with 16 bases between them. Germline values: CDR1 MNHEY, CDR2 SVGAGI. The CDR3 DNA follows: TGTGCCAGCAGCCCCGGGGCTACAGGGTACAATGAGCAGTTCTTC. Translating gives CASSPGATGYNEQFF.

The chain joins TRBV6-1 to TRBJ2-7; possible D gene TRBD2, 6 bases. V dropped 1 base and J dropped 3 bases, with 13 bases sitting between them. Germline loops: CDR1 MNHNS, CDR2 SASEGT. The CDR3 has 15 residues. The CDR3, as DNA: TGTGCCAGCAGTGAAGAGGCTAGCGAATACTACGAGCAGTACTTC. It encodes CASSEEASEYYEQYF.

This chain connects TRBV6-1 to TRBJ1-6; D unclear. There are 16 residues in the CDR3. CDR1 is MNHNS and CDR2 is SASEGT in the germline V gene. V was clipped by 2 bases and J by 11 bases, with 19 bases between them. The CDR3 reads CASSEYQAQPMTPLHF. The CDR3, as DNA: TGTGCCAGCAGTGAATATCAGGCCCAACCGATGACACCCCTCCACTTT.

The rearrangement joins TRBV7-9 to TRBJ2-7, with D unclear. This CDR3 comprises 15 residues. Germline CDR1 and CDR2: SEHNR and FQNEAQ (reference sequence). V was pared by 1 base and J by 3 bases, with 13 bases between. This chain's CDR3 is CASSLDGRNYYEQYF. The CDR3 DNA reads TGTGCCAGCAGCTTAGATGGCAGGAACTACTACGAGCAGTACTTC.

The V call is TRBV29-1, the J call TRBJ2-2; 9 positions match TRBD2. The CDR3 sequence is 13 residues long. With 7 bases clipped from V and 6 bases from J, the junction kept 6 bases outside the gene matches. Per the germline V gene, CDR1 is SQVTM and CDR2 is ANQGSEA. CDR3 region: CSGGTSMAGELFF. The CDR3 nucleotides are TGCAGCGGGGGGACTAGCATGGCCGGGGAGCTGTTTTTT.

The CDR3 region has the DNA TGTGCCAGCAGCTTAGTTTGGGGGGCCACCTACGAGCAGTACTTC. Amino acid sequence: CASSLVWGATYEQYF. V is TRBV7-9 and J is TRBJ2-7; D assignment may be TRBD1 or TRBD2 (6 bases each). Trimming took 1 base from V and 2 from J, leaving 12 bases between them. Germline V lookup: CDR1 SEHNR, CDR2 FQNEAQ (reference sequence). This CDR3 is 15 amino acids long. Variable domain in full (rest from reference TRBV7-9 and TRBJ2-7): DTGVSQNPRHKITKRGQNVTFRCDPISEHNRLYWYRQTLGQGPEFLTYFQNEAQLEKSRLLSDRFSAERPKGSFSTLEIQRTEQGDSAMYLCASSLVWGATYEQYFGPGTRLTVT.

V gene TRBV7-9 combines with J gene TRBJ2-1; 7 nucleotides agree with TRBD1. CDR3 size: 15 residues. CDR1 and CDR2 (germline): SEHNR, FQNEAQ (reference sequence). V lost 8 bases to trimming and J lost 7 bases; unmatched junction nucleotides: 14. CDR3 region: CASYWVGTEVNEQFF. CDR3 DNA: TGTGCCAGCTACTGGGTGGGGACAGAAGTTAATGAGCAGTTCTTC.

The chain uses TRBV29-1 and TRBJ2-1, with D possibly TRBD2 on 5 matching bases. V gave up 5 bases and J gave up 0 bases, with 11 bases separating them. CDR3 length equals 14 residues. Germline V gene lookup returns CDR1 SQVTM and CDR2 ANQGSEA. DNA of the CDR3: TGCAGCGTTTTTGGTCGGGGCTCCTACAATGAGCAGTTCTTC. This encodes CSVFGRGSYNEQFF.

The CDR3 DNA is TGTGCCAGCAGCCGAGGGACGGATGTTTTTTCCTACGAGCAGTACTTC. This sequence encodes CASSRGTDVFSYEQYF. The chain carries TRBV14 and TRBJ2-7, with D perhaps given as TRBD1 or TRBD2 (5 bases each). V dropped 4 bases and J dropped 1 base, with 17 bases sitting between them. Germline V gives CDR1 SGHDN, CDR2 FVKESK. This CDR3 has 16 amino acids.

This clone was detected once. The chain employs TRBV27 and TRBJ2-7; D not resolved. The CDR3 consists of 13 residues. The germline V and J ends were trimmed by 3 bases and 3 bases, with 9 bases remaining between them. In germline, CDR1 is MNHEY, CDR2 SMNVEV (reference sequence). CDR3 sequence reads: CASSFGVNYEQYF. For the CDR3, the DNA is TGTGCCAGCAGTTTCGGTGTAAACTACGAGCAGTACTTC.

The gene calls are TRBV19 and TRBJ2-7; the D is unclear. The ends were cut back, 5 bases at V and 2 bases at J, with 7 bases in the middle. Germline values: CDR1 LNHDA, CDR2 SQIVND (reference sequence). CDR3 length: 12 residues. The CDR3 region is CASSPNTYEQYF. The CDR3, as DNA: TGTGCCAGTAGTCCGAACACCTACGAGCAGTACTTC.

V and J are TRBV30 and TRBJ1-1; D not resolved. The V end lost 0 bases, the J end lost 6 bases, and 11 bases lay between the germline ends. Germline V gives CDR1 GTSNPN, CDR2 SVGIG (reference sequence). The CDR3 is 13 residues long. The CDR3 DNA reads as TGTGCCTGGAGTGTAAGTTTAGGGTCTGAAGCTTTCTTT. Translation: CAWSVSLGSEAFF.

The chain joins TRBV10-1 to TRBJ2-2; TRBD2 agrees at 9 bases. Germline V gene sequence: CDR1 WNHNN, CDR2 SYGVQD (reference sequence). The CDR3 runs to 14 residues. The junction had 1 base not matched to a gene; V was cut back by 4 bases and J by 4 bases. The CDR3 here is CASSGGGATGELFF. Here the CDR3 DNA reads TGCGCCAGCAGTGGCGGGGGGGCCACCGGGGAGCTGTTTTTT.

The CDR3 bases are TGTGCCAGCAGCTTAGTTGGTTACGGATACGAGCAGTACTTC. This codes for CASSLVGYGYEQYF. The V call is TRBV11-2, the J call TRBJ2-7; D is ambiguous. CDR1 and CDR2 from the germline V gene are SGHAT and FQNNGV. CDR3 length equals 14 residues. V lost 1 base and J lost 4, with 11 bases in between. The entire variable domain, with the rest obtained from reference TRBV11-2 and TRBJ2-7, is as follows: EAGVAQSPRYKIIEKRQSVAFWCNPISGHATLYWYQQILGQGPKLLIQFQNNGVVDDSQLPKDRFSAERLKGVDSTLKIQPAKLEDSAVYLCASSLVGYGYEQYFGPGTRLTVT.

The table lists this clone with a count of one. The chain employs TRBV29-1 and TRBJ2-7, with D perhaps being TRBD1 or TRBD2 (6 bases each). From germline, CDR1 is SQVTM and CDR2 ANQGSEA. V was shortened by 0 bases and J by 4 bases, with 16 bases between the two germline ends. CDR3 length equals 15 residues. The CDR3 here is CSVEEGEDSSYEQYF. CDR3 coding DNA: TGCAGCGTTGAAGAGGGGGAGGACAGCAGTTACGAGCAGTACTTC.

The chain has TRBV4-1 and TRBJ2-1; a weak D match, TRBD1 (5 bases). The CDR3 consists of 17 residues. V was shortened by 0 bases and J by 0 bases, with 12 bases between the two germline ends. CDR1 and CDR2 (germline): MGHRA, YSYEKL. The CDR3 coding sequence is TGCGCCAGCAGCCAAGATCCCGTGACAGACTCCTACAATGAGCAGTTCTTC. This codes for CASSQDPVTDSYNEQFF.

The rearrangement uses TRBV19 and TRBJ2-1; a possible D gene is TRBD1 (6 bases). The CDR3 totals 14 residues. Looked up from germline, CDR1 is LNHDA and CDR2 is SQIVND (reference sequence). Trimming left V 5 bases short and J 5 bases short, with 13 bases between. CDR3 sequence reads: CASSFNRDDNEQFF. Written as DNA, the CDR3 is TGTGCCAGTAGTTTCAACAGGGATGACAATGAGCAGTTCTTC.

V gene TRBV6-6 combines with J gene TRBJ1-5; tentative D call: TRBD1 (5 bases). V lost 7 bases and J lost 3, with 13 bases in between. Germline values: CDR1 MNHNY, CDR2 SVGAGI (reference sequence). This CDR3 spans 14 amino acids. CDR3 protein: CASTLWDFNQPQHF. The DNA for the CDR3 is TGTGCCAGCACGCTATGGGACTTCAATCAGCCCCAGCATTTT.

V is TRBV4-1 and J is TRBJ2-1; 9 bases align to TRBD2. CDR1 MGHRA and CDR2 YSYEKL come from the germline V gene. This CDR3 is 17 amino acids long. Trimming at V came to 2 bases and at J to 4 bases, leaving 9 bases not matched to a gene. The CDR3 DNA follows: TGCGCCAGCAGCCAACCTTCGACTAGCGGAGGTTACAATGAGCAGTTCTTC. Its translation: CASSQPSTSGGYNEQFF.

The gene calls are TRBV10-1 and TRBJ2-3, with TRBD2 matching 12 bases. Germline V gene sequence: CDR1 WNHNN, CDR2 SYGVQD (reference sequence). The CDR3 has 16 amino acids. With V trimmed by 7 bases and J by 2 bases, 7 bases remained unmatched. The CDR3 DNA is TGCGCCAGCACACTAGCGGGAGGCTCACCCACAGATACGCAGTATTTT. Translated: CASTLAGGSPTDTQYF.

The rearrangement links TRBV5-4 to TRBJ2-5, with D perhaps TRBD1 (6 bases). Between the trimmed V and J ends, which lost 4 bases and 4 bases, there was a span of 14 bases. Germline CDR1 SGHNT, CDR2 YYREEE (reference sequence). CDR3 length equals 14 residues. The CDR3 DNA reads as TGTGCCAGCAGCCCCGGGACAACTGTAGAGACCCAGTACTTC. The encoded protein is CASSPGTTVETQYF.

This chain uses TRBV11-2 with TRBJ1-2; perhaps TRBD1 as D (6 bases). The V end was cut by 5 bases, the J end by 4 bases, with 17 bases between. The CDR3 extends over 15 amino acids. Germline V lookup: CDR1 SGHAT, CDR2 FQNNGV. For the CDR3, the DNA is TGTGCCAGCAGCCTGGGGGGCAGGGGAGCCTATGGCTACACCTTC. This encodes CASSLGGRGAYGYTF.

This clone showed up many times. The chain couples TRBV6-4 to TRBJ2-1; TRBD2 matches at 9 bases. Looked up from germline, CDR1 is MRHNA and CDR2 is SNTAGT. Trimming took 6 bases from V and 9 from J; bases not matched to a gene: 15. The CDR3 contains 16 residues. This CDR3 reads CASSDGLAREGGEQFF. The CDR3 nucleotides read TGTGCCAGCAGCGACGGACTAGCGCGTGAGGGAGGTGAGCAGTTCTTC.

The rearrangement uses TRBV13 and TRBJ1-2, with D possibly TRBD1 on 6 matching bases. The CDR3 runs 13 residues. V was shortened by 5 bases and J by 7 bases, with 14 bases between the two germline ends. Germline-derived CDR1 and CDR2 are PRHDT and FYEKMQ (reference sequence). CDR3 bases: TGTGCCAGCAGCCTTAGGGGGGCCGGTGGCTACACCTTC. It yields the protein CASSLRGAGGYTF.

In regard to this clone: Additional DNA sequences in this sample encode the identical CDR3. The chain employs TRBV27 and TRBJ2-1; D gene unclear. V gave up 3 bases and J gave up 8 bases, with 5 bases separating them. The CDR3 spans 11 residues. Germline V gene lookup returns CDR1 MNHEY and CDR2 SMNVEV (reference sequence). CDR3 DNA: TGTGCCAGCAGTTTTGGCGATGAGCAGTTCTTC. Translating gives CASSFGDEQFF.

The rearrangement uses TRBV11-2 and TRBJ2-3; TRBD1 matches 9 bases. The CDR3 loop spans 16 amino acids. Germline CDR1 and CDR2: SGHAT and FQNNGV. J was trimmed by 0 bases and V by 3 bases; bases with no gene match: 4. CDR3 bases: TGTGCCAGCAGCTTGGCCGGGACAGGGAGCACAGATACGCAGTATTTT. This codes for CASSLAGTGSTDTQYF.

This clone is a singleton in its sample. This chain uses TRBV6-5 with TRBJ1-1, with D possibly being TRBD1 (5 bases). Trimming cost V 5 bases and J 3 bases, with 10 bases left between them. CDR3 length equals 13 residues. Germline V gene sequence: CDR1 MNHEY, CDR2 SVGAGI. The DNA for the CDR3 is TGTGCCAGCAGTCCCCCGGGGGACACTGAAGCTTTCTTT. It yields the protein CASSPPGDTEAFF.